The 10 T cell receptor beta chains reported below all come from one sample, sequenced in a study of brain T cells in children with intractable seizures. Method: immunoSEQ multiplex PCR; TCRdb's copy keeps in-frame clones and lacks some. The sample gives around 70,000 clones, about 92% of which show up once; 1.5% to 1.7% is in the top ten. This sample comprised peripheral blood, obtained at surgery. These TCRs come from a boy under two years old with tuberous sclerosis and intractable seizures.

The CDR3 DNA is TGTGCCAGCAGCAGAGACTACGAGCAGTACTTC. This gives the protein CASSRDYEQYF. The chain carries TRBV7-2 and TRBJ2-7; D unclear. V lost 5 bases to trimming and J lost 3 bases, with 5 bases between them. CDR1 is SGHTA, CDR2 FQGNSA, per germline. The CDR3 runs to 11 residues.

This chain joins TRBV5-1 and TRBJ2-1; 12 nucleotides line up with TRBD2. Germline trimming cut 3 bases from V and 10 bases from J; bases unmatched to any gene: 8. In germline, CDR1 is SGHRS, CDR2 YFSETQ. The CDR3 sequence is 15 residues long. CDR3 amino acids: CASSSGLAGPREQFF. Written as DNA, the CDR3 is TGCGCCAGCAGCTCGGGACTAGCGGGCCCAAGGGAGCAGTTCTTC.

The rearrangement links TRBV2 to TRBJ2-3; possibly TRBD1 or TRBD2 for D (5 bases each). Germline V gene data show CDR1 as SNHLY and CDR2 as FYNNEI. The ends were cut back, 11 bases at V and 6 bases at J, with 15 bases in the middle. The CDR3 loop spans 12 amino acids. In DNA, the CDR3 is TGTGCCGGGGGTCCAGGGTTGGATACGCAGTATTTT. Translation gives CAGGPGLDTQYF.

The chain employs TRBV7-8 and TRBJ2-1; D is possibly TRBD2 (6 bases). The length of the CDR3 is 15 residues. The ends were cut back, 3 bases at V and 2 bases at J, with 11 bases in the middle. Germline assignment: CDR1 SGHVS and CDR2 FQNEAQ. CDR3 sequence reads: CASSFSGSPYNEQFF. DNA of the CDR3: TGTGCCAGCAGCTTCAGCGGGTCCCCCTACAATGAGCAGTTCTTC. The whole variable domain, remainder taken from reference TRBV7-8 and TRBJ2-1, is GAGVSQSPRYKVAKRGQDVALRCDPISGHVSLFWYQQALGQGPEFLTYFQNEAQLDKSGLPSDRFFAERPEGSVSTLKIQRTQQEDSAVYLCASSFSGSPYNEQFFGPGTRLTVL.

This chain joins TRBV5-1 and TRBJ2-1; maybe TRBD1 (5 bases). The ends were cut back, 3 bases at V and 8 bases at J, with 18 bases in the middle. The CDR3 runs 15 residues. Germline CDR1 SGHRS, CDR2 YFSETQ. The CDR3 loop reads CASSSSITGRDEQFF. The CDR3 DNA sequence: TGCGCCAGCAGCTCCTCCATAACAGGAAGGGATGAGCAGTTCTTC.

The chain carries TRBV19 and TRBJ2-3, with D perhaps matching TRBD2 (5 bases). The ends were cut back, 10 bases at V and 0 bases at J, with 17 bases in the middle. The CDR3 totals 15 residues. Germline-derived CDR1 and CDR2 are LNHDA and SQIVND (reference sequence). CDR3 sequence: CATAVTRTSTDTQYF. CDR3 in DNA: TGTGCCACCGCCGTCACGCGGACTAGCACAGATACGCAGTATTTT.

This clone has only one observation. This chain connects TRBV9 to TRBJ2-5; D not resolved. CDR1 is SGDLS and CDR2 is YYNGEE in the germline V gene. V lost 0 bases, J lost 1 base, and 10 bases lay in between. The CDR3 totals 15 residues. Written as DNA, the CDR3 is TGTGCCAGCAGCGTAGATGGTACGGGCCAAGAGACCCAGTACTTC. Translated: CASSVDGTGQETQYF.

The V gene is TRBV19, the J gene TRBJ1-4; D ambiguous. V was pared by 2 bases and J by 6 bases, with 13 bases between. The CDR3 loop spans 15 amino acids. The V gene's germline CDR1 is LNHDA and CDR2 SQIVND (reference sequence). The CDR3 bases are TGTGCCAGTAGTATACGGCCGAGGAATGATGAAAAACTGTTTTTT. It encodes CASSIRPRNDEKLFF.

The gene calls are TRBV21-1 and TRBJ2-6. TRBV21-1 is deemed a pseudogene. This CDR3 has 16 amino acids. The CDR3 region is CASTLGKASGANVLTF. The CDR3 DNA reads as TGTGCCAGCACCCTGGGAAAAGCCTCTGGGGCCAACGTCCTGACTTTC.

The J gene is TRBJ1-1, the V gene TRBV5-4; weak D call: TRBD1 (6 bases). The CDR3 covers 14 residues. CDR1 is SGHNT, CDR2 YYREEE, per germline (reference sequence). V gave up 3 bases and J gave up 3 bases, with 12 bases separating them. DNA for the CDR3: TGTGCCAGCAGCTCCGGACAGAGATACACTGAAGCTTTCTTT. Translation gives CASSSGQRYTEAFF.